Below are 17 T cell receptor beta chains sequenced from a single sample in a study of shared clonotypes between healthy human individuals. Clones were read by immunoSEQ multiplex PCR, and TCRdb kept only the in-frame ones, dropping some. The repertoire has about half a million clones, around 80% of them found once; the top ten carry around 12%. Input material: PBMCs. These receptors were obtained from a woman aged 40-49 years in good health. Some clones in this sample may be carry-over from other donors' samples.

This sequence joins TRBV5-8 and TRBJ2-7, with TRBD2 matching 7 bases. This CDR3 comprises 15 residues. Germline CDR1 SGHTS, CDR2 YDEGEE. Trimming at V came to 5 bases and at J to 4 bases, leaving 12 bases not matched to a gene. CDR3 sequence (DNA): TGTGCCAGCAGACAAACGGGAGGTATTGGGTACGAGCAGTACTTC. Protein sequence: CASRQTGGIGYEQYF.

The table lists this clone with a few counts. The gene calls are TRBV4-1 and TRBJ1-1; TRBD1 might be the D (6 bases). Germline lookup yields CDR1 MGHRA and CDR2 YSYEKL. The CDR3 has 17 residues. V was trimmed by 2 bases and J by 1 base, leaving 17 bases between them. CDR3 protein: CASSQPLADRTNTEAFF. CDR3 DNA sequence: TGCGCCAGCAGCCAACCCCTCGCTGACAGGACGAACACTGAAGCTTTCTTT.

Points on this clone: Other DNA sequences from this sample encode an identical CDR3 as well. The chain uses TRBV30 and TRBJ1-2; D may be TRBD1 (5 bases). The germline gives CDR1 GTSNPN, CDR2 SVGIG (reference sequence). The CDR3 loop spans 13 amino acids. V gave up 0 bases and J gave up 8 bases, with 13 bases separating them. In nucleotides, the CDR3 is TGTGCCTGGAGTGTAGGGGATAGAAGGGGCTACACCTTC. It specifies CAWSVGDRRGYTF. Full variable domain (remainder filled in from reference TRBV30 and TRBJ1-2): SQTIHQWPATLVQPVGSPLSLECTVEGTSNPNLYWYRQAAGRGLQLLFYSVGIGQISSEVPQNLSASRPQDRQFILSSKKLLLSDSGFYLCAWSVGDRRGYTFGSGTRLTVV.

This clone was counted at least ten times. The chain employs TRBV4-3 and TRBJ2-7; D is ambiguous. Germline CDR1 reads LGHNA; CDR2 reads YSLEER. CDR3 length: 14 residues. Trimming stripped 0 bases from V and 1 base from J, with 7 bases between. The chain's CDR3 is CASSQDLQSYEQYF. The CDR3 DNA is TGCGCCAGCAGCCAAGATCTCCAGTCCTACGAGCAGTACTTC.

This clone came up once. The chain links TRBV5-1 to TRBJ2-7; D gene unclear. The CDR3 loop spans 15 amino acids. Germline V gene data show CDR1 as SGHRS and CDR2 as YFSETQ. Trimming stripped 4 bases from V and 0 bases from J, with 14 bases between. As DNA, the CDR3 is TGCGCCAGCAGCGGAGACGGTAGGAGCTCCTACGAGCAGTACTTC. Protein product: CASSGDGRSSYEQYF.

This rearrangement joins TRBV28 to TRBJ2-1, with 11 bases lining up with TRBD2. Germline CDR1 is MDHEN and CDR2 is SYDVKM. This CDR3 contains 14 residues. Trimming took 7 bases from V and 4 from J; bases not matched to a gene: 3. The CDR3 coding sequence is TGTGCCAGCACCTCTAGCGGGGGGTACAATGAGCAGTTCTTC. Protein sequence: CASTSSGGYNEQFF.

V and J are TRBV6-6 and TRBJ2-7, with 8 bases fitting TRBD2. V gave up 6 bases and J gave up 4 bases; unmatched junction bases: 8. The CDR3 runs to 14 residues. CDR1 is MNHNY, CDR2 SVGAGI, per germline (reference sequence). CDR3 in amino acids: CASRALAGSYEQYF. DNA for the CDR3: TGTGCCAGCAGGGCCTTAGCGGGGAGTTACGAGCAGTACTTC.

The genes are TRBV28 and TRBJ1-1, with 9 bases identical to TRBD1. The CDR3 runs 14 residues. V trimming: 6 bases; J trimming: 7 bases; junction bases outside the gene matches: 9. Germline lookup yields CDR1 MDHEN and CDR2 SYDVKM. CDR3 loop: CASSTTGGHGEAFF. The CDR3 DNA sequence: TGTGCCAGCAGCACCACAGGGGGCCATGGTGAAGCTTTCTTT.

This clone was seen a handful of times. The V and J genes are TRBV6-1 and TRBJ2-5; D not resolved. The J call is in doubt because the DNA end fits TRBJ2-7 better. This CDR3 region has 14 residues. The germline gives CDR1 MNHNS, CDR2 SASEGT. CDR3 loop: CASSSGRPAYEQYF. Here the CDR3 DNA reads TGTGCCAGCAGTTCGGGCCGACCCGCCTACGAGCAGTACTTC.

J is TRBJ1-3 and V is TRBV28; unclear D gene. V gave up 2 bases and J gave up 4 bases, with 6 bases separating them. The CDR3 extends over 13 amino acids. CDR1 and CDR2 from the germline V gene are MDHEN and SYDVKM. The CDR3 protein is CASSLGAGNTIYF. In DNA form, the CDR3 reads TGTGCCAGCAGTTTAGGAGCCGGAAACACCATATATTTT.

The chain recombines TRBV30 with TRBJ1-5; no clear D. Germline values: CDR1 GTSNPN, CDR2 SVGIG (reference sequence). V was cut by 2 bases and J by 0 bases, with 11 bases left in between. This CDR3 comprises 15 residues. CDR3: CAWSYRGISNQPQHF. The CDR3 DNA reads TGTGCCTGGAGTTATCGAGGGATTAGCAATCAGCCCCAGCATTTT. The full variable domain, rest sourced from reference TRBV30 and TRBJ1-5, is SQTIHQWPATLVQPVGSPLSLECTVEGTSNPNLYWYRQAAGRGLQLLFYSVGIGQISSEVPQNLSASRPQDRQFILSSKKLLLSDSGFYLCAWSYRGISNQPQHFGDGTRLSIL.

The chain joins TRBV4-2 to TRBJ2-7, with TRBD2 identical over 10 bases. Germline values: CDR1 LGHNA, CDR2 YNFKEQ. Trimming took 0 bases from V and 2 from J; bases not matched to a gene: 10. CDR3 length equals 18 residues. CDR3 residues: CASSQDQASGRATYEQYF. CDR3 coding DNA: TGTGCCAGCAGCCAAGATCAGGCTAGCGGGAGAGCAACCTACGAGCAGTACTTC.

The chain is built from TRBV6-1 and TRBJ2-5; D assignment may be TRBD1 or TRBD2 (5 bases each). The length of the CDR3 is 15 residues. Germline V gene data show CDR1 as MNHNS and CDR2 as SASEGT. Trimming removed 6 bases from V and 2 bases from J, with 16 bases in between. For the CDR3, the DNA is TGTGCCAGCAGCCCACCCGGGGCTAGACAAGAGACCCAGTACTTC. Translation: CASSPPGARQETQYF.

DNA for the CDR3: TGCGCCAGCAGCTTGGTGGGCGGGCTAGCGGACGAGCAGTACTTC. Residues: CASSLVGGLADEQYF. The V gene is TRBV5-1, the J gene TRBJ2-7; the match to TRBD2 covers 7 bases. CDR3 length: 15 amino acids. Germline CDR1 and CDR2: SGHRS and YFSETQ. The junction had 8 bases not matched to a gene; V was cut back by 0 bases and J by 5 bases.

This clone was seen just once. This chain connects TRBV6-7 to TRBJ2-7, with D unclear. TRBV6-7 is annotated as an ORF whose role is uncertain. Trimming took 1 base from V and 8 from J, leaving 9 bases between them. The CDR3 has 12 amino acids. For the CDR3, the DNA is TGTGCCAGCAGTTACTTCTTGTCCAAGCAGTACTTC. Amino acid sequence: CASSYFLSKQYF.

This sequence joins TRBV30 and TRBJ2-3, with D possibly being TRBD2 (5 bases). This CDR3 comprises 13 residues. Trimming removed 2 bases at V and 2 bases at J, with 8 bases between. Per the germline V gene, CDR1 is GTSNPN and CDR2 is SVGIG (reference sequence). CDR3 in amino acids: CAWSPRDTDTQYF. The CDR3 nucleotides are TGTGCCTGGAGTCCCCGGGACACAGATACGCAGTATTTT. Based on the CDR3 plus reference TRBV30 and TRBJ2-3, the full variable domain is SQTIHQWPATLVQPVGSPLSLECTVEGTSNPNLYWYRQAAGRGLQLLFYSVGIGQISSEVPQNLSASRPQDRQFILSSKKLLLSDSGFYLCAWSPRDTDTQYFGPGTRLTVL.

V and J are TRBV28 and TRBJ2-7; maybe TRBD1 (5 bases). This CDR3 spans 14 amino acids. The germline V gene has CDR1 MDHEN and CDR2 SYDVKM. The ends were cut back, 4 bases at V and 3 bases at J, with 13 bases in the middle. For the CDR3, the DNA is TGTGCCAGCAGTTCTGGTCAGGGCTTCTACGAGCAGTACTTC. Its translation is CASSSGQGFYEQYF.